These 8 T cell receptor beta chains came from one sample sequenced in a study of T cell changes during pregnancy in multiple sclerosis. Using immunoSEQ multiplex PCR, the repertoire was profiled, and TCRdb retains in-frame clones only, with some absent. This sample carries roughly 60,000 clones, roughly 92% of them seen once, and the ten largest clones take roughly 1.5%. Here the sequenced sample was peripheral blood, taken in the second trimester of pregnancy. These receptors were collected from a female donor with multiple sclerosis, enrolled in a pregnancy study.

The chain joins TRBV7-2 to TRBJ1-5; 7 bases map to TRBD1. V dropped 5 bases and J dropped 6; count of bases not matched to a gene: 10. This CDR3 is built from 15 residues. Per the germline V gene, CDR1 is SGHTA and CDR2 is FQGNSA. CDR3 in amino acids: CASSQSGTEGQPQHF. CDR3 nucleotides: TGTGCCAGCAGCCAGTCCGGGACAGAAGGTCAGCCCCAGCATTTT.

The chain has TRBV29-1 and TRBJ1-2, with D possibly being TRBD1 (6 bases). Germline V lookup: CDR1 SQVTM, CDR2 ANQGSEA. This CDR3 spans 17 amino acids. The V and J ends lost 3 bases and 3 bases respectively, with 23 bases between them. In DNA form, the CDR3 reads TGCAGCGTTGATCGGGCGGCAGGGGATGAATTATACTATGGCTACACCTTC. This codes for CSVDRAAGDELYYGYTF.

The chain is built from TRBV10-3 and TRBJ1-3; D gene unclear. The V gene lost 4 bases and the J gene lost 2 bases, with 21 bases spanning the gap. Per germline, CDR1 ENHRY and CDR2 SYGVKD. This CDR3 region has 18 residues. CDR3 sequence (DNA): TGTGCCATCAGTGCGAGGGAAGAGGAGGTATTGACTGGAAACACCATATATTTT. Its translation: CAISAREEEVLTGNTIYF.

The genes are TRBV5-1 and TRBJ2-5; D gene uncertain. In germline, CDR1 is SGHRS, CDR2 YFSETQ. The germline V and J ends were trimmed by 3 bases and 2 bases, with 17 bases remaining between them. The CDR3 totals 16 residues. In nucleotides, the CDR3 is TGCGCCAGCAGCTCGCACCCCGACTCTACTCAAGAGACCCAGTACTTC. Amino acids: CASSSHPDSTQETQYF.

CDR3 sequence reads: CASSFQGAGNTEAFF. The CDR3 DNA follows: TGTGCCAGCAGCTTCCAGGGGGCTGGGAACACTGAAGCTTTCTTT. J is TRBJ1-1 and V is TRBV7-9, with TRBD1 matching over 8 bases. This CDR3 spans 15 amino acids. Germline CDR1 SEHNR, CDR2 FQNEAQ (reference sequence). V lost 3 bases, J lost 1 base, and 4 bases stayed unmatched.

The CDR3 DNA follows: TGTGCCAGTAGTACCCCGACAGGGCGCCCTGAAGCTTTCTTT. Its protein is CASSTPTGRPEAFF. This chain connects TRBV19 to TRBJ1-1; 7 positions match TRBD1. Per the germline V gene, CDR1 is LNHDA and CDR2 is SQIVND (reference sequence). V shed 4 bases, J shed 6 bases, and the junction held 8 bases outside the gene matches. This CDR3 region has 14 residues.

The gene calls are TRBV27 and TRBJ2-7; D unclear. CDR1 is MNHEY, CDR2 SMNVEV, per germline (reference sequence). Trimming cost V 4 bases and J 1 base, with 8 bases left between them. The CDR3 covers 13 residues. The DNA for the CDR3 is TGTGCCAGCAGTTCTACCACTTCCTACGAGCAGTACTTC. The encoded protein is CASSSTTSYEQYF.

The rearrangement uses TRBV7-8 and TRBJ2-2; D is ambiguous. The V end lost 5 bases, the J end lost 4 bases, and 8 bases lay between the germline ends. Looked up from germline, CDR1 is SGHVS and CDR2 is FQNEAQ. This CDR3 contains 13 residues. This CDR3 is CASSRPGTGELFF. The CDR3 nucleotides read TGTGCCAGCAGCCGCCCCGGCACCGGGGAGCTGTTTTTT.